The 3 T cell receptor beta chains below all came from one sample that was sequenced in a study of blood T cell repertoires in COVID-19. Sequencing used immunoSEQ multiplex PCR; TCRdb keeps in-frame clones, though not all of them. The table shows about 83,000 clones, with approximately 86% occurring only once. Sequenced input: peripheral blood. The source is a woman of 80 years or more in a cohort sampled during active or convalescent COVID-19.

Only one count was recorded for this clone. CDR3 bases: TGTGCCACCAAGCCGACAAACTTAAACACTGAAGCTTTCTTT. Translated, it gives CATKPTNLNTEAFF. This chain connects TRBV10-3 to TRBJ1-1; D is ambiguous. V was shortened by 10 bases and J by 2 bases, with 17 bases between the two germline ends. This CDR3 spans 14 amino acids. Germline values: CDR1 ENHRY, CDR2 SYGVKD.

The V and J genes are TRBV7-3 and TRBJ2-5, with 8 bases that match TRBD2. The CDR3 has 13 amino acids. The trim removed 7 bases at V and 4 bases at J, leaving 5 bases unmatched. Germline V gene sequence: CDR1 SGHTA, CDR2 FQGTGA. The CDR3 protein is CASKAGEGETQYF. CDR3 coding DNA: TGTGCCAGCAAAGCGGGAGAGGGAGAGACCCAGTACTTC.

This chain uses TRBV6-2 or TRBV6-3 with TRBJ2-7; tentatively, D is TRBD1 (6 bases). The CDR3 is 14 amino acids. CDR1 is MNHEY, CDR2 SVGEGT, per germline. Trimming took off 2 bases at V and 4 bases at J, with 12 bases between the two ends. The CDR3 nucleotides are TGTGCCAGCAGTTACCCCGGACAGTCATACGAGCAGTACTTC. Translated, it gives CASSYPGQSYEQYF.